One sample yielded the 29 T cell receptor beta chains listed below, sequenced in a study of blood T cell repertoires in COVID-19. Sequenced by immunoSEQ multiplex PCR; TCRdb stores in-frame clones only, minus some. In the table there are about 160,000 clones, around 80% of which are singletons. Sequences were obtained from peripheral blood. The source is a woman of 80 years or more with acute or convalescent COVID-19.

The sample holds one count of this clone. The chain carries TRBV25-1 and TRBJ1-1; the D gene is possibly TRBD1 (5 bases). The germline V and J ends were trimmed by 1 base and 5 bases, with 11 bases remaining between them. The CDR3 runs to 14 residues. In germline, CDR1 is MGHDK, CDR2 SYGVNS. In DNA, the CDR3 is TGTGCCAGCAGTGAATCATCGGGGGGAACTGAAGCTTTCTTT. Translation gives CASSESSGGTEAFF.

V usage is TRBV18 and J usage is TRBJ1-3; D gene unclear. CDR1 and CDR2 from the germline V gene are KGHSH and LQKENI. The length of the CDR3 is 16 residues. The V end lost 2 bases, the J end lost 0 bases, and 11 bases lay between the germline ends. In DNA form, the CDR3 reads TGTGCCAGCTCACCAGGCTCCCTCACCTCTGGAAACACCATATATTTT. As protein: CASSPGSLTSGNTIYF.

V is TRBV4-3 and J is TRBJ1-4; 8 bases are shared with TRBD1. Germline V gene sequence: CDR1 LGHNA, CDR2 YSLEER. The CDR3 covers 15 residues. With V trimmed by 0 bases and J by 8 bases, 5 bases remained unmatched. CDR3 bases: TGCGCCAGCAGCCAAGACGGACAGGGTAGCGAAAAACTGTTTTTT. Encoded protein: CASSQDGQGSEKLFF.

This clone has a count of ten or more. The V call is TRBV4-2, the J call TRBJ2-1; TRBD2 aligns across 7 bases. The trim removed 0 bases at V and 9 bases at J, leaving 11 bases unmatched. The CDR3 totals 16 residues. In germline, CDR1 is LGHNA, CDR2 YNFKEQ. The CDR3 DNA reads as TGTGCCAGCAGCCAAGAAGGTTTGACTAGCCCAAGTGAGCAGTTCTTC. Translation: CASSQEGLTSPSEQFF.

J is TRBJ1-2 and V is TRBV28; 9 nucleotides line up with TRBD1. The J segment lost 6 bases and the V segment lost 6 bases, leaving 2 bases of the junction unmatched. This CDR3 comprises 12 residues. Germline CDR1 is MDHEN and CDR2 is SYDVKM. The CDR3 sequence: CASRGTGHGYTF. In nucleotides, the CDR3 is TGTGCCAGCAGGGGGACAGGGCATGGCTACACCTTC.

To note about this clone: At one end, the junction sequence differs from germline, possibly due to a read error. CDR3 region: CASSLAAGMVLF. The CDR3 region has the DNA TGTGCCAGCAGCTTAGCTGCAGGTATGGTTCTCTTT. The V and J genes are TRBV7-9 and TRBJ1-1; D not certain. The CDR3 has 12 amino acids. CDR1 is SEHNR and CDR2 is FQNEAQ in the germline V gene (reference sequence).

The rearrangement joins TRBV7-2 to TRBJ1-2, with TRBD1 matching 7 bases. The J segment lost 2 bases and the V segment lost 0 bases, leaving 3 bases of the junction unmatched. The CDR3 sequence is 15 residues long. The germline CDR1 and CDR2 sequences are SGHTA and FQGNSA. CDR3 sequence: CASSLAPTGNYGYTF. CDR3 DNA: TGTGCCAGCAGCTTAGCGCCGACAGGGAACTATGGCTACACCTTC.

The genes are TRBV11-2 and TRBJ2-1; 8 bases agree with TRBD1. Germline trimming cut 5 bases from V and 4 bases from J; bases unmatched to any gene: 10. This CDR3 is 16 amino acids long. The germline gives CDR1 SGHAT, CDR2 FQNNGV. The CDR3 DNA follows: TGTGCCAGCAGCCGCCTCGGGGGACAGGTTTACAATGAGCAGTTCTTC. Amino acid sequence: CASSRLGGQVYNEQFF.

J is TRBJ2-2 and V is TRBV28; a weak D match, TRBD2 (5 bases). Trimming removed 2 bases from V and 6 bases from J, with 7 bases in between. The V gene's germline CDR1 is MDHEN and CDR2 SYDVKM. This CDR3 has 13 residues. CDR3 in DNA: TGTGCCAGCAGTTTACTCGGGGCCGGGGAGCTGTTTTTT. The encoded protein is CASSLLGAGELFF.

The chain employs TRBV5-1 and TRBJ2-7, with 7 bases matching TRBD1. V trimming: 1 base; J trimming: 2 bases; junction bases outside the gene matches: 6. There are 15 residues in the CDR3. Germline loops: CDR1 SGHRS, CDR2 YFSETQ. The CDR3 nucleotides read TGCGCCAGCAGCTTGAGGTGGGACAGACCCTACGAGCAGTACTTC. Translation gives CASSLRWDRPYEQYF.

The CDR3 DNA is TGTGCCAGCAGCTTGGCCTTCGGGGGGGCCGAGGAGACCCAGTACTTC. Its protein is CASSLAFGGAEETQYF. The chain uses TRBV5-4 and TRBJ2-5; 8 bases align to TRBD2. Losses at the gene ends were 0 bases for V and 5 bases for J; bases not matched to a gene: 9. Germline V gene sequence: CDR1 SGHNT, CDR2 YYREEE (reference sequence). The CDR3 runs to 16 residues.

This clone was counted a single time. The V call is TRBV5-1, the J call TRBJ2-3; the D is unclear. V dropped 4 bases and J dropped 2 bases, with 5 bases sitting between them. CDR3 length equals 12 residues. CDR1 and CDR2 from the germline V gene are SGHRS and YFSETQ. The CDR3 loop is CASSLYTDTQYF. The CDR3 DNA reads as TGCGCCAGCAGCCTCTACACAGATACGCAGTATTTT.

The CDR3 DNA is TGTGCCAGTAGTATGGGAAGCGGGCCGAGCTCCTACAATGAGCAGTTCTTC. Amino acid sequence: CASSMGSGPSSYNEQFF. The chain has TRBV19 and TRBJ2-1, with a possible D match to TRBD2 (6 bases). CDR1 is LNHDA, CDR2 SQIVND, per germline (reference sequence). The CDR3 sequence is 17 residues long. V lost 3 bases and J 0 bases, leaving 15 bases between the germline ends.

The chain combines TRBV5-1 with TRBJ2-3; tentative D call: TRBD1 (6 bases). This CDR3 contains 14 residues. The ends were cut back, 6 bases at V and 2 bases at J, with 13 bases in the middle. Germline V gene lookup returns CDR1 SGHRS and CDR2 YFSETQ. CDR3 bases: TGCGCCAGCAACATAATGGGGGCCACAGATACGCAGTATTTT. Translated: CASNIMGATDTQYF.

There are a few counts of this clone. CDR3 amino acids: CASSSTGFQAFF. In DNA form, the CDR3 reads TGTGCCAGCAGTTCGACAGGGTTCCAAGCTTTCTTT. The chain recombines TRBV6-5 with TRBJ1-1; TRBD1 matches at 7 bases. CDR1 is MNHEY and CDR2 is SVGAGI in the germline V gene. The CDR3 is 12 amino acids. Unmatched junction bases numbered 5, after V lost 4 bases and J lost 9 bases.

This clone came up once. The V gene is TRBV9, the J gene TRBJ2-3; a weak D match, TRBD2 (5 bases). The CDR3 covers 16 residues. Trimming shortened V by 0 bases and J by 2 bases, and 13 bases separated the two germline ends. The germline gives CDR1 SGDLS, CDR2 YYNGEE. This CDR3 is CASSVALLGDTDTQYF. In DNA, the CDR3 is TGTGCCAGCAGCGTAGCCTTGTTGGGAGACACAGATACGCAGTATTTT.

CDR3 bases: TGCGCCAGCAGCCAAGTCGTTGCCAGAAGTAGCAATCAGCCCCAGCATTTT. Translation: CASSQVVARSSNQPQHF. The chain is built from TRBV4-1 and TRBJ1-5; D is ambiguous. Per germline, CDR1 MGHRA and CDR2 YSYEKL. V was pared by 1 base and J by 0 bases, with 13 bases between. The CDR3 spans 17 residues.

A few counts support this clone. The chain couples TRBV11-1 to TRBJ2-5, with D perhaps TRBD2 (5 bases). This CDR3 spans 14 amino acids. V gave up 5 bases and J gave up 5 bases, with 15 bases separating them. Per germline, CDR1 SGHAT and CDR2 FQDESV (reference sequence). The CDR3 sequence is CASSTGVPRETQYF. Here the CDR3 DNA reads TGTGCCAGCAGCACCGGGGTGCCTCGGGAGACCCAGTACTTC.

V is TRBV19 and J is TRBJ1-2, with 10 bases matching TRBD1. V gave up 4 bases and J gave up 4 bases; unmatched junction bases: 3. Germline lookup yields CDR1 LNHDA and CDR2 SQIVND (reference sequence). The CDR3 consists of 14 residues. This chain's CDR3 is CASSTDRGIYGYTF. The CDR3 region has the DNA TGTGCCAGTAGTACGGACAGGGGGATCTATGGCTACACCTTC.

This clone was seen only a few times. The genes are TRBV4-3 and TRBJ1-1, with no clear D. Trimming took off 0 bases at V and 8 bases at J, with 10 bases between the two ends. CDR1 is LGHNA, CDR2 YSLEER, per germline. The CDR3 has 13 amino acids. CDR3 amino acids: CASSQDQWREAFF. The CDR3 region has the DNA TGCGCCAGCAGCCAAGACCAATGGAGGGAAGCTTTCTTT.

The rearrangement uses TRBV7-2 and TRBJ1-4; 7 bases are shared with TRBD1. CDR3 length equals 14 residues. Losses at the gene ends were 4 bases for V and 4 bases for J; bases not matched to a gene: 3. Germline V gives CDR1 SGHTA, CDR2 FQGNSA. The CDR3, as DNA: TGTGCCAGCAGCTCAGGGGGTCTTAATGAAAAACTGTTTTTT. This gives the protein CASSSGGLNEKLFF.

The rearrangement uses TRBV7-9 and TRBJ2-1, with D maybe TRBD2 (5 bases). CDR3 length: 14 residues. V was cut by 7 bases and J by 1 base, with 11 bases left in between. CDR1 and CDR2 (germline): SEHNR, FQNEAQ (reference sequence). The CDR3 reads CASTRWESYNEQFF. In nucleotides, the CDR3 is TGTGCCAGCACGCGGTGGGAGTCCTACAATGAGCAGTTCTTC.

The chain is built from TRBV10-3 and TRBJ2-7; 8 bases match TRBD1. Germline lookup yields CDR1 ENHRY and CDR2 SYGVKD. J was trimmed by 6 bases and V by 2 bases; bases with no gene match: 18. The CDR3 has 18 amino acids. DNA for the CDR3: TGTGCCATCAGTGAGCCGGGACAGGCGTTAGTAGCGCCCCTCGAGCAGTACTTC. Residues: CAISEPGQALVAPLEQYF.

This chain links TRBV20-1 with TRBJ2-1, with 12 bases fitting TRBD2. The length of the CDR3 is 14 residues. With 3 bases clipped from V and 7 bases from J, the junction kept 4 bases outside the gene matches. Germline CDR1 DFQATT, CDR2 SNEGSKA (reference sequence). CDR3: CSASKTSGSNEQFF. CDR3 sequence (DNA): TGCAGTGCTAGTAAGACTAGCGGGAGTAATGAGCAGTTCTTC.

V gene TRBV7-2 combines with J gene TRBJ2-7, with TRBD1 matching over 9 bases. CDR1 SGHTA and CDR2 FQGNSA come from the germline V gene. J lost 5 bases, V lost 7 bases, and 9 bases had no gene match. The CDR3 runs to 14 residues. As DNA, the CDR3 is TGTGCCAGCAAACCGGGACAGGGTTTACACGAGCAGTACTTC. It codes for CASKPGQGLHEQYF.

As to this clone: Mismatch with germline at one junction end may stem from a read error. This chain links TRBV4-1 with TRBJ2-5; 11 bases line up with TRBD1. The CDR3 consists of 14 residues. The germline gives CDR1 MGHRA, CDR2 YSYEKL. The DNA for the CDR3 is TGCGCCGGCAGCCGAAGGACAGGGGGCGAGACCCAGTACTTC. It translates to CAGSRRTGGETQYF.

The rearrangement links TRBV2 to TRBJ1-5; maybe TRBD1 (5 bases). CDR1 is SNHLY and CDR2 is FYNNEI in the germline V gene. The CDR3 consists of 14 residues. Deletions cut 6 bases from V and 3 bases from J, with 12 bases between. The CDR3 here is CASSTGGYNQPQHF. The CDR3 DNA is TGTGCCAGCAGCACAGGAGGGTACAATCAGCCCCAGCATTTT.

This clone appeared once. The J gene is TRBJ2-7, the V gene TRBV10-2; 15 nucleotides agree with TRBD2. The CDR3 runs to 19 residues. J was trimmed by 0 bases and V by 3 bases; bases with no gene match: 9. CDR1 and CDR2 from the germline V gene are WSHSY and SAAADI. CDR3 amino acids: CASSDRLGLAGGSSYEQYF. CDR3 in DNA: TGCGCCAGCAGTGACCGCCTGGGACTAGCGGGGGGTAGCTCCTACGAGCAGTACTTC.

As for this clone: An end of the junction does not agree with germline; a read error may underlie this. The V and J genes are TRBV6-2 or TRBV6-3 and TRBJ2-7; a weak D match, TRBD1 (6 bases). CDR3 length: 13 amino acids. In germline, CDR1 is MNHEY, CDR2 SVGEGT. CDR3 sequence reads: CASSYPDGRGYDF. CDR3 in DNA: TGTGCCAGCAGTTACCCCGACGGCAGGGGATACGACTTC.